This TCR beta chain was identified during a study of sequential checkpoint blockade in melanoma. Across the study: First-line arms were nivolumab then ipilimumab, or the reverse, randomized 1:1. Both treatment sequences were followed by maintenance nivolumab.

Assay: immunoSEQ multiplex PCR; the TCRdb copy retains only in-frame clones and omits some. Of 3,000 to 4,000 clones listed, 57% are singletons. Treatment indicated: randomized to nivolumab then ipilimumab (arm A) or the reverse (arm B). None of the patients previously received DNA-damaging chemotherapy. Sorted cells were live CD3+CD8+, lacking CD19 and CD56, from PBMCs. Looked up from germline, CDR1 is ENHRY and CDR2 is SYGVKD. This CDR3 comprises 15 residues. J gave up 5 bases and V 6 bases, and 6 bases lay outside the gene matches. V and J are TRBV10-3 and TRBJ2-1; TRBD2 matches at 11 bases. Sequencing used CD8+ T cells sorted from blood (inferred from file names), obtained from a patient given nivolumab and ipilimumab in sequence. The source is a human patient with melanoma. Some clones in this sample may be carry-over from other donors' samples. CDR3 DNA: TGTGCCATCAGACTAGCGGGGGCCGCCCACAATGAGCAGTTCTTC. Its translation is CAIRLAGAAHNEQFF.